This T cell receptor (beta chain) stems from a study of Ad26.COV2.S vaccination and SARS-CoV-2 variants. Study observations and caveats: An underestimation of total T cell responses may have resulted from the TCR breadth and depth analyses. People who got the vaccine or the placebo had similar non-spike TCR breadth.

This CDR3 is built from 15 residues. Germline V gene data show CDR1 as SGHTA and CDR2 as FQGTGA. Trimming removed 5 bases at V and 4 bases at J, with 15 bases between. Regarding this clone: Its antigen is still unknown.

TCRdb's copy holds only in-frame clones and misses some; the assay was immunoSEQ multiplex PCR. The sample includes more than 150,000 clones, roughly 89% of them seen just once. The chain joins TRBV7-3 to TRBJ2-1, with D perhaps matching TRBD2 (5 bases). The sequenced sample was peripheral blood, obtained after recovery from COVID-19. The TCR sequence derives from a human donor who had recovered from COVID-19. The CDR3 DNA reads TGTGCCAGCAGCCCGGACTGGAGTCTATACAATGAGCAGTTCTTC. It codes for CASSPDWSLYNEQFF.